This T cell receptor (beta chain) was profiled in a study of T cell repertoires in cytomegalovirus infection. Study-level background: Evidence of both CMV infection and a matching HLA type came from public TCR beta signatures. Study conclusions and caveats: Cumulative frequency of public TCR beta families picked out carriers of CMV plus the relevant HLA. HLA-C-restricted TCR beta clonotypes specific for CMV led the ex vivo response.

TCRdb used MiXCR to reprocess the reads, holding one entry per CDR3 protein. The table records almost 300,000 distinct CDR3 sequences, about 9.1% of them present only once. Points on this clonotype: Its cognate antigen is unknown.

The CDR3 is 14 residues long. V lost 3 bases to trimming and J lost 5 bases, with 13 bases between them. The chain uses TRBV12-3 or TRBV12-4 and TRBJ1-1; no reliable D call. Sample: PBMCs. This sequence originates from a human donor in good health (CMV status not recorded). Some clones in this sample may be carry-over from other donors' samples. The CDR3, as DNA: TGTGCCAGCAGTTTTGTATCGGGAGAGACTGAAGCTTTCTTT. Translated, it gives CASSFVSGETEAFF.